The 26 T cell receptor beta chains reported below all come from one sample, sequenced in a study of shared clonotypes between healthy human individuals. The table came from immunoSEQ multiplex PCR; TCRdb's copy has only in-frame clones and leaves some out. The repertoire consists of approximately 2.4 million clones, with about 94% occurring once and the leading ten covering around 0.13%. Input material: naive CD4+ T cells sorted from blood. As for subset: CD45RA+ positively selected. The receptor set was obtained from a man aged 18 to 35 in good health.

This clone was seen just once. The rearrangement links TRBV30 to TRBJ2-1, with 11 nucleotides matching TRBD2. The CDR3 loop spans 14 amino acids. CDR1 and CDR2 (germline): GTSNPN, SVGIG (reference sequence). The CDR3 here is CACIGLAGYNEQFF. The CDR3 nucleotides read TGTGCTTGCATCGGACTAGCGGGTTACAATGAGCAGTTCTTC. Drawing the rest from reference TRBV30 and TRBJ2-1, the complete variable domain is SQTIHQWPATLVQPVGSPLSLECTVEGTSNPNLYWYRQAAGRGLQLLFYSVGIGQISSEVPQNLSASRPQDRQFILSSKKLLLSDSGFYLCACIGLAGYNEQFFGPGTRLTVL.

The rearrangement joins TRBV2 to TRBJ2-7; 12 nucleotides line up with TRBD2. Per the germline V gene, CDR1 is SNHLY and CDR2 is FYNNEI. The CDR3 runs 15 residues. V lost 5 bases, J lost 6 bases, and 8 bases stayed unmatched. CDR3: CASSKLAGGSSEQYF. The CDR3 coding sequence is TGTGCCAGCAGTAAACTAGCGGGAGGATCCAGCGAGCAGTACTTC. The full variable domain, rest sourced from reference TRBV2 and TRBJ2-7, is EPEVTQTPSHQVTQMGQEVILRCVPISNHLYFYWYRQILGQKVEFLVSFYNNEISEKSEIFDDQFSVERPDGSNFTLKIRSTKLEDSAMYFCASSKLAGGSSEQYFGPGTRLTVT.

The genes are TRBV29-1 and TRBJ2-1, with 9 bases lining up with TRBD1. CDR3 size: 12 residues. Trimming cost V 7 bases and J 8 bases; bases outside gene matches: 6. Germline values: CDR1 SQVTM, CDR2 ANQGSEA. CDR3 residues: CSAAWDRDEQFF. CDR3 nucleotides: TGCAGCGCCGCCTGGGACAGGGATGAGCAGTTCTTC.

The chain couples TRBV5-6 to TRBJ2-1; no clear D gene. V lost 0 bases to trimming and J lost 15 bases, with 13 bases between them. The CDR3 has 12 residues. Germline V gives CDR1 SGHDT, CDR2 YYEEEE. The CDR3 loop is CASSLVPDILFF. CDR3 DNA: TGTGCCAGCAGCTTGGTTCCCGACATCCTGTTCTTC.

The chain has TRBV5-1 and TRBJ1-6, with 8 bases identical to TRBD1. Germline CDR1 SGHRS, CDR2 YFSETQ. This CDR3 has 16 residues. The V gene end was trimmed by 4 bases and the J gene end by 7 bases; junction bases not matched to a gene: 10. CDR3 coding DNA: TGCGCCAGCAGCCTTGTGGGACAGGCCCTAAATTCACCCCTCCACTTT. It specifies CASSLVGQALNSPLHF. The whole variable domain, filled in from reference TRBV5-1 and TRBJ1-6, reads KAGVTQTPRYLIKTRGQQVTLSCSPISGHRSVSWYQQTPGQGLQFLFEYFSETQRNKGNFPGRFSGRQFSNSRSEMNVSTLELGDSALYLCASSLVGQALNSPLHFGNGTRLTVT.

This clone was counted once. The rearrangement joins TRBV6-5 to TRBJ2-1, with TRBD2 matching over 10 bases. The CDR3 runs to 15 residues. The trim removed 7 bases at V and 7 bases at J, leaving 10 bases unmatched. Germline CDR1 MNHEY, CDR2 SVGAGI. CDR3 DNA sequence: TGTGCCAGCACATCAGCGGGAGGGCCGGGGAATGAGCAGTTCTTC. This sequence encodes CASTSAGGPGNEQFF.

This chain connects TRBV6-5 to TRBJ1-6; D is perhaps TRBD1 (5 bases). This CDR3 has 14 residues. Germline V gives CDR1 MNHEY, CDR2 SVGAGI. V lost 5 bases and J 5 bases, leaving 10 bases between the germline ends. The DNA for the CDR3 is TGTGCCAGCAGTAGGGGACTTGATAATTCACCCCTCCACTTT. This encodes CASSRGLDNSPLHF.

The rearrangement links TRBV5-1 to TRBJ2-6; 8 bases line up with TRBD1. The germline CDR1 and CDR2 sequences are SGHRS and YFSETQ. The CDR3 is 15 amino acids. V was pared by 4 bases and J by 4 bases, with 4 bases of the junction left unmatched. This chain's CDR3 is CASSPDRVGANVLTF. DNA of the CDR3: TGCGCCAGCAGCCCGGACAGGGTCGGGGCCAACGTCCTGACTTTC.

This rearrangement joins TRBV10-3 to TRBJ1-3; 7 bases map to TRBD1. Germline CDR1 reads ENHRY; CDR2 reads SYGVKD. V was pared by 6 bases and J by 1 base, with 0 bases of the junction left unmatched. CDR3 length: 13 amino acids. The CDR3 DNA reads TGTGCCATCAGCAGGGGGTCTGGAAACACCATATATTTT. It is translated as CAISRGSGNTIYF.

The genes are TRBV6-4 and TRBJ1-2; D gene unclear. Germline assignment: CDR1 MRHNA and CDR2 SNTAGT. Trimming cost V 6 bases and J 8 bases, with 22 bases left between them. There are 15 residues in the CDR3. The CDR3: CASSPSGSGLLGYTF. In DNA form, the CDR3 reads TGTGCCAGCAGCCCCTCTGGCTCAGGTCTTCTGGGCTACACCTTC.

The CDR3 nucleotides are TGTGCCAGCAGTTTACGGAAGGGGAGGTGGACTGAAGCTTTCTTT. Translation: CASSLRKGRWTEAFF. V and J are TRBV27 and TRBJ1-1; perhaps TRBD1 as D (5 bases). The CDR3 has 15 amino acids. Per germline, CDR1 MNHEY and CDR2 SMNVEV (reference sequence). The V end lost 2 bases, the J end lost 5 bases, and 15 bases lay between the germline ends.

A note on this clone: This same CDR3 is encoded by further DNA sequences in the sample. The chain is built from TRBV10-3 and TRBJ2-7; 9 nucleotides agree with TRBD1. Trimming removed 4 bases from V and 2 bases from J; junction bases left unmatched: 0. CDR3 length: 13 amino acids. Germline loops: CDR1 ENHRY, CDR2 SYGVKD. The CDR3 DNA sequence: TGTGCCATCAGTGGACAGGGGGCCTACGAGCAGTACTTC. This translates into CAISGQGAYEQYF.

The rearrangement uses TRBV5-1 and TRBJ1-5, with a tentative D call TRBD1 (5 bases). Trimming shortened V by 3 bases and J by 7 bases, and 14 bases separated the two germline ends. CDR3 length: 14 amino acids. The germline V gene encodes CDR1 SGHRS and CDR2 YFSETQ. The CDR3 DNA reads TGCGCCAGCAGCTCGGGGGAATCGGGACAGCCCCAGCATTTT. Translated: CASSSGESGQPQHF.

J is TRBJ1-6 and V is TRBV7-2; 8 bases map to TRBD1. Per germline, CDR1 SGHTA and CDR2 FQGNSA. This CDR3 comprises 15 residues. The V and J ends lost 6 bases and 8 bases, in that order; junction bases with no gene match: 9. The CDR3 is CASSVKTGADSPLHF. The DNA for the CDR3 is TGTGCCAGCAGTGTAAAGACAGGGGCGGATTCACCCCTCCACTTT.

The CDR3 reads CASSASRDTARYEQYF. The CDR3 DNA is TGTGCCAGCAGCGCTTCACGGGACACCGCACGGTACGAGCAGTACTTC. The chain links TRBV9 to TRBJ2-7; a weak D match, TRBD1 (6 bases). The CDR3 covers 16 residues. Per germline, CDR1 SGDLS and CDR2 YYNGEE. Trimming cost V 3 bases and J 4 bases, with 20 bases left between them.

This chain joins TRBV5-1 and TRBJ2-5; D possibly matches TRBD1 or TRBD2 (5 bases each). CDR1 and CDR2 (germline): SGHRS, YFSETQ. The germline V and J ends were trimmed by 4 bases and 3 bases, with 13 bases remaining between them. The length of the CDR3 is 14 residues. DNA of the CDR3: TGCGCCAGCAGCGCGCCGGGACCAGAAGAGACCCAGTACTTC. Its protein is CASSAPGPEETQYF.

Notes on this clone: The same CDR3 is also encoded by other DNA sequences in this sample. V usage is TRBV6-6 and J usage is TRBJ2-1; 10 nucleotides line up with TRBD1. Germline trimming cut 0 bases from V and 6 bases from J; bases unmatched to any gene: 5. The germline gives CDR1 MNHNY, CDR2 SVGAGI (reference sequence). The CDR3 spans 16 residues. CDR3 amino acids: CASSYSLGTGVNEQFF. In nucleotides, the CDR3 is TGTGCCAGCAGTTACTCGCTGGGGACAGGGGTCAATGAGCAGTTCTTC.

The chain carries TRBV6-1 and TRBJ1-2; perhaps TRBD1 as D (5 bases). V dropped 4 bases and J dropped 4 bases, with 10 bases sitting between them. This CDR3 spans 13 amino acids. Germline CDR1 reads MNHNS; CDR2 reads SASEGT. DNA for the CDR3: TGTGCCAGCAGTGTTGGCGGGGGCTATGGCTACACCTTC. Translation: CASSVGGGYGYTF.

The count of this clone is one. The chain couples TRBV19 to TRBJ2-3; TRBD1 matches 9 bases. This CDR3 has 14 residues. Germline CDR1 and CDR2: LNHDA and SQIVND (reference sequence). The V segment lost 8 bases and the J segment 4 bases; nucleotides outside the gene matches: 7. CDR3 in amino acids: CASRGTGRSDTQYF. In nucleotides, the CDR3 is TGTGCCAGTCGTGGGACAGGGAGATCAGATACGCAGTATTTT.

The chain links TRBV7-9 to TRBJ2-2, with TRBD1 as a possible D gene (6 bases). The CDR3 consists of 15 residues. V was pared by 8 bases and J by 7 bases, with 20 bases between. The germline V gene encodes CDR1 SEHNR and CDR2 FQNEAQ (reference sequence). CDR3 coding DNA: TGTGCCAGCGGGATGGGGGCCGATACACGCGGGGAGCTGTTTTTT. Translating gives CASGMGADTRGELFF. Supplemented by reference TRBV7-9 and TRBJ2-2, the full variable domain reads DTGVSQNPRHKITKRGQNVTFRCDPISEHNRLYWYRQTLGQGPEFLTYFQNEAQLEKSRLLSDRFSAERPKGSFSTLEIQRTEQGDSAMYLCASGMGADTRGELFFGEGSRLTVL.

The chain employs TRBV11-2 and TRBJ2-3; no definite D call. The germline gives CDR1 SGHAT, CDR2 FQNNGV. Trimming shortened V by 4 bases and J by 1 base, and 9 bases separated the two germline ends. The length of the CDR3 is 14 residues. For the CDR3, the DNA is TGTGCCAGCAGCTGGCTCGAGGGCACAGATACGCAGTATTTT. Amino acids: CASSWLEGTDTQYF.

CDR3 in DNA: TGTGCCAGCAGAAACGACATACAAGAGACCCAGTACTTC. Amino acid sequence: CASRNDIQETQYF. The rearrangement uses TRBV2 and TRBJ2-5, with unresolved D. V was pared by 6 bases and J by 2 bases, with 10 bases between. The CDR3 is 13 amino acids. Germline-derived CDR1 and CDR2 are SNHLY and FYNNEI.

In regard to this clone: A much larger clone lies a single base off, so this may be a read error. The same CDR3 arises from other DNA sequences in this sample as well. V gene TRBV7-3 combines with J gene TRBJ1-2; the D gene is possibly TRBD1 (6 bases). CDR1 and CDR2 from the germline V gene are SGHTA and FQGTGA. Trimming left V 5 bases short and J 2 bases short, with 9 bases between. This CDR3 contains 13 residues. The CDR3 DNA sequence: TGTGCCAGCAGCCCAGACAGGAACTATGGCTACACCTTC. This codes for CASSPDRNYGYTF.

Of note for this clone: The junction differs from germline at one of its ends, possibly a read error. CDR3 bases: TGTGCTAGCAGCCCAGGCGGTACTAGCGGGGGCAAAGAGACCCAGTACTTC. It codes for CASSPGGTSGGKETQYF. V usage is TRBV7-7 and J usage is TRBJ2-5, with 11 bases identical to TRBD2. The germline V gene has CDR1 SSHAT and CDR2 FNYEAQ (reference sequence). The CDR3 runs to 17 residues. The complete variable domain, with remaining parts taken from reference TRBV7-7 and TRBJ2-5, reads GAGVSQSPRYKVTKRGQDVTLRCDPISSHATLYWYQQALGQGPEFLTYFNYEAQPDKSGLPSDRFSAERPEGSISTLTIQRTEQRDSAMYRCASSPGGTSGGKETQYFGPGTRLLVL.

The rearrangement links TRBV4-1 to TRBJ2-2; D gene ambiguous. V was clipped by 0 bases and J by 5 bases, with 7 bases between them. The CDR3 loop spans 14 amino acids. The germline V gene encodes CDR1 MGHRA and CDR2 YSYEKL. This CDR3 reads CASSQEVFTGELFF. CDR3 coding DNA: TGCGCCAGCAGCCAAGAAGTATTTACCGGGGAGCTGTTTTTT.

The chain links TRBV5-4 to TRBJ1-2; tentative D call: TRBD1 (5 bases). The CDR3 runs 14 residues. Trimming removed 5 bases from V and 2 bases from J, with 13 bases in between. Per the germline V gene, CDR1 is SGHNT and CDR2 is YYREEE (reference sequence). In DNA form, the CDR3 reads TGTGCCAGCAGAGAGGGGTCTGCCAACTATGGCTACACCTTC. Protein sequence: CASREGSANYGYTF.